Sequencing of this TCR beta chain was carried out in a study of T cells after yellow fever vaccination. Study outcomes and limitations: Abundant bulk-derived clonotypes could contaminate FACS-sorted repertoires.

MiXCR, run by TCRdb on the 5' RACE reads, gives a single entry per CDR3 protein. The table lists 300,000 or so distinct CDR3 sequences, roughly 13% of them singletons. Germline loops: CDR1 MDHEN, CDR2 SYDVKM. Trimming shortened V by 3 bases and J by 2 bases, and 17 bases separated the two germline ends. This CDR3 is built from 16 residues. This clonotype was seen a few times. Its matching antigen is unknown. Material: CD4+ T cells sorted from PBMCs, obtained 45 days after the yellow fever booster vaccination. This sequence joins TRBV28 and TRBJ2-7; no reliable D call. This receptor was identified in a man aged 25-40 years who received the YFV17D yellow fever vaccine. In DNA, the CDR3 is TGTGCCAGCAGTTTTCTTCAGGCAAGGACGACCTACGAGCAGTACTTC. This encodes CASSFLQARTTYEQYF.